This TCR beta chain was obtained from a study of T-cell reconstitution after alpha-beta-depleted transplantation in children (TCRdb year 2016). The study in broad terms: The study quantitatively tracked T-cell immune reconstitution after TCRalphabeta/CD19-depleted allogeneic hematopoietic cell transplantation in children using TCR repertoire profiling.

This clonotype was recorded many times. There is no known antigen for this receptor. Per-nucleotide qualities are absent, and no much larger clonotype sits a single base away. The method behind the library was PCR. The sequencer listed for this sample is Illumina HiSeq 2500. Molecular barcoding was employed in the preparation of TCR libraries, with unique molecular identifiers being used to normalize TCRbeta repertoire quantification. In-frame beta chains were kept once TCRdb had trimmed the public reads at Q25 with fastp and called clones with MiXCR. Rows are unified per CDR3 protein, each entry keeping the most common DNA and genes. This sample gives about 600,000 distinct CDR3 sequences in total; 13% of them show up just once. Roughly 2.3% of the sample belongs to the ten largest clones. Study-wide findings and limitations: In some patients, the high TCRbeta diversity seen at day 60 was put down to recipient T cells and intrathymic progenitors that had survived conditioning. Hyperexpanded clone frequencies declined over subsequent months; after one year, T-cell counts and TCRbeta diversity were mostly attributed to newly produced T cells. The apparently early alphabetaT-cell count recovery about two months after transplant was reportedly dependent on only several hundred rapidly expanded clones derived from non-depleted graft cells.

The sample's treatment or condition label, decoded: allogeneic hematopoietic cell transplantation with graft depleted of TCRalphabeta T cells and CD19 B cells. The transplant recipients were children given TCRalphabeta/CD19-depleted allogeneic hematopoietic cell grafts. Sample: PBMCs, mostly from graft donor cells, taken 360 days after TCRalphabeta/CD19-depleted stem cell transplant. This clonotype originated in a male patient under 18 who had a stem cell transplant for acute myeloid leukemia, so the T cells may come from the graft donor.

The bases read TGTGCCAGCTATTCCCAGGGGGTCCCAATCTCTGGGGCCAACGTCCTGACTTTC. This gives the protein CASYSQGVPISGANVLTF. The sequence joins TRBV28 to TRBJ2-6, with TRBD1 matching 7 junction bases. V has 8 bases trimmed and J has 0 bases trimmed; junction bases matching no gene number 13. The germline V gene yields MDHEN for CDR1 and SYDVKM for CDR2. Its CDR3 holds 18 amino acids, cysteine through phenylalanine. The retained sequence is limited to the CDR3, 54 bases, with the frame set at the first base.